This TCR beta chain was sequenced in a study of blood T cell repertoires in COVID-19. Study details: PBMCs, B-cell-depleted T cells, or T cells provided the cDNA or gDNA that made up the material.

Clones were read by immunoSEQ multiplex PCR, and TCRdb kept only the in-frame ones, dropping some. The sample carries about 150,000 clones, about 85% recorded once. Germline V gene lookup returns CDR1 LNHDA and CDR2 SQIVND (reference sequence). The V and J ends lost 4 bases and 0 bases respectively, with 12 bases between them. The CDR3 is 15 residues long. The sample comprised peripheral blood. J is TRBJ1-1 and V is TRBV19, with D unresolved. The TCR originated in a man aged 55 to 70 with COVID-19, enrolled during active disease. CDR3 DNA: TGTGCCAGTAGTAAAACTCTCACTTTGAACACTGAAGCTTTCTTT. The encoded protein is CASSKTLTLNTEAFF. Full variable domain (outside the CDR3, taken from reference TRBV19 and TRBJ1-1): DGGITQSPKYLFRKEGQNVTLSCEQNLNHDAMYWYRQDPGQGLRLIYYSQIVNDFQKGDIAEGYSVSREKKESFPLTVTSAQKNPTAFYLCASSKTLTLNTEAFFGQGTRLTVV.